This T cell receptor beta chain stems from a study of blood T cell repertoires in COVID-19. V was clipped by 3 bases and J by 1 base; unmatched bases: 2. There are 15 residues in the CDR3. Per germline, CDR1 SGHDT and CDR2 YYEEEE. Profiled with immunoSEQ multiplex PCR; TCRdb holds only in-frame clones, not every one. Of fewer than 200,000 clones listed, approximately 80% are singletons. The chain recombines TRBV5-6 with TRBJ2-2, with 8 bases that match TRBD1. This receptor was identified in a woman aged 40-49 years with COVID-19, enrolled during active disease. Input material: peripheral blood. CDR3 nucleotides: TGTGCCAGCAGCTGGACAGGGAAGAACACCGGGGAGCTGTTTTTT. This encodes CASSWTGKNTGELFF.